The next 28 T cell receptor beta chains were all read from a single sample in a study of cytomegalovirus exposure and HLA in healthy donors (dated 2017 in TCRdb). The library came from the immunoSEQ multiplex PCR assay. For the multiplex PCR, a mixture combining 60 forward primers for TCR Vbeta segments and 13 reverse primers for TCR Jbeta segments was used. Entries here come from immuneACCESS through TCRdb and include only in-frame sequences with V and J called. Some clones fail to appear in such tables; in the studies checked, an unresolved V gene covers under half of the shortfall, and the cause of the remainder is unknown. Here the sample has hundreds of thousands of clones; roughly 88% occur a single time. Approximately 0.71% of the sample belongs to the ten largest clones. The sample taken for sequencing was PBMCs. The source of these receptors is a boy between 2 and 10 years old in good health and CMV-seronegative.

The chain recombines TRBV5-6 with TRBJ2-1; D is unresolved. CDR1 SGHDT and CDR2 YYEEEE come from the germline V gene. V was trimmed by 2 bases and J by 0 bases, leaving 12 bases between them. The CDR3 spans 16 residues. CDR3 sequence reads: CASSFLGRSSYNEQFF. The CDR3, as DNA: TGTGCCAGCAGCTTCTTGGGCAGAAGCTCCTACAATGAGCAGTTCTTC.

The genes are TRBV19 and TRBJ2-1; D perhaps matches TRBD2 (6 bases). This CDR3 is built from 14 residues. Germline V gene data show CDR1 as LNHDA and CDR2 as SQIVND (reference sequence). V was clipped by 9 bases and J by 4 bases, with 16 bases between them. The DNA for the CDR3 is TGTGCCAGCGGCTGGGGGGATCGGTACAATGAGCAGTTCTTC. As protein: CASGWGDRYNEQFF.

This clone has more than one count but fewer than ten. The chain links TRBV11-2 to TRBJ1-1; 10 positions agree with TRBD1. After removal of 0 bases from V and 3 bases from J, the junction contained 13 bases not matched to a gene. The CDR3 is 19 residues long. The germline V gene encodes CDR1 SGHAT and CDR2 FQNNGV. The CDR3 spells CASSLDGIDRGLGDTEAFF. DNA for the CDR3: TGTGCCAGCAGCTTAGATGGTATCGACAGGGGGCTCGGGGACACTGAAGCTTTCTTT.

This clone was seen a few times. This chain connects TRBV6-1 to TRBJ1-5, with D possibly matching TRBD1 (6 bases). Germline V gene data show CDR1 as MNHNS and CDR2 as SASEGT. The ends were cut back, 5 bases at V and 7 bases at J, with 12 bases in the middle. This CDR3 region has 13 residues. This CDR3 reads CASSNRVDQPQHF. CDR3 in DNA: TGTGCCAGCAGTAACAGGGTAGACCAGCCCCAGCATTTT.

This clone was seen more than once but under ten times. This chain connects TRBV30 to TRBJ2-5; 10 positions agree with TRBD1. Germline V gene sequence: CDR1 GTSNPN, CDR2 SVGIG (reference sequence). The CDR3 runs to 14 residues. After removal of 8 bases from V and 5 bases from J, the junction contained 11 bases not matched to a gene. CDR3 loop: CALGRQGAVETQYF. CDR3 DNA sequence: TGTGCCCTGGGTCGACAGGGGGCAGTGGAGACCCAGTACTTC.

This clone has more than one count but fewer than ten. The chain is built from TRBV5-6 and TRBJ1-5; tentatively, D is TRBD1 (6 bases). Germline V gene lookup returns CDR1 SGHDT and CDR2 YYEEEE. Trimming cost V 0 bases and J 3 bases, with 13 bases left between them. This CDR3 is 16 amino acids long. The CDR3 region is CASSLGGQGTNQPQHF. In DNA, the CDR3 is TGTGCCAGCAGCTTGGGCGGGCAGGGGACCAATCAGCCCCAGCATTTT.

In this sample, this clone turned up once. The chain is built from TRBV5-4 and TRBJ2-5; 10 nucleotides match TRBD2. The CDR3 consists of 14 residues. V lost 2 bases to trimming and J lost 4 bases; unmatched junction nucleotides: 2. Germline V gene data show CDR1 as SGHNT and CDR2 as YYREEE (reference sequence). CDR3 nucleotides: TGTGCCAGCAGCTTTTCTAGCGGGGGAGAGACCCAGTACTTC. It encodes CASSFSSGGETQYF.

CDR3 nucleotides: TGTGCCAGCAGCTTAGACAGGGGGCCTGGAAACACCATATATTTT. Translation: CASSLDRGPGNTIYF. The J gene is TRBJ1-3, the V gene TRBV5-4; 10 bases fit TRBD1. The V gene end was trimmed by 2 bases and the J gene end by 2 bases; junction bases not matched to a gene: 1. CDR3 length: 15 amino acids. CDR1 SGHNT and CDR2 YYREEE come from the germline V gene (reference sequence).

The J gene is TRBJ2-1, the V gene TRBV15; unclear D gene. The CDR3 is 12 amino acids. The germline CDR1 and CDR2 sequences are LNHNV and YYDKDF (reference sequence). Trimming left V 0 bases short and J 10 bases short, with 7 bases between. CDR3 sequence: CATSRDWQEQFF. The CDR3 DNA follows: TGTGCCACCAGCAGAGATTGGCAGGAGCAGTTCTTC.

Points on this clone: The sample holds other DNA sequences that translate to the same CDR3. The chain uses TRBV7-9 and TRBJ1-1; D is unclear. This CDR3 is 11 amino acids long. CDR1 is SEHNR and CDR2 is FQNEAQ in the germline V gene (reference sequence). The ends were cut back, 5 bases at V and 2 bases at J, with 3 bases in the middle. Here the CDR3 DNA reads TGTGCCAGCAGCCTTAACACTGAAGCTTTCTTT. This sequence encodes CASSLNTEAFF.

This rearrangement joins TRBV2 to TRBJ1-2; D is undetermined. The CDR3 totals 14 residues. The V end was cut by 6 bases, the J end by 0 bases, with 11 bases between. Germline V gives CDR1 SNHLY, CDR2 FYNNEI. CDR3 in amino acids: CASRQPRANYGYTF. The CDR3 DNA reads as TGTGCCAGCAGACAGCCCAGAGCTAACTATGGCTACACCTTC.

The chain is built from TRBV2 and TRBJ1-5; maybe TRBD1 (6 bases). The ends were cut back, 0 bases at V and 7 bases at J, with 19 bases in the middle. The CDR3 has 17 amino acids. Germline values: CDR1 SNHLY, CDR2 FYNNEI. CDR3 in amino acids: CASSEALLTRGSQPQHF. CDR3 nucleotide sequence: TGTGCCAGCAGTGAAGCGCTTCTTACCAGGGGATCCCAGCCCCAGCATTTT.

The J gene is TRBJ2-1, the V gene TRBV6-6, with TRBD1 identical over 11 bases. Germline CDR1 reads MNHNY; CDR2 reads SVGAGI (reference sequence). This CDR3 is 15 amino acids long. V trimming: 3 bases; J trimming: 6 bases; junction bases outside the gene matches: 4. CDR3 DNA: TGTGCCAGCAGTTATAGGACAGGGGGCTTCAATGAGCAGTTCTTC. Translated: CASSYRTGGFNEQFF.

The chain employs TRBV5-1 and TRBJ2-3; 11 bases are a match to TRBD2. Germline V gene lookup returns CDR1 SGHRS and CDR2 YFSETQ. The CDR3 sequence is 15 residues long. V was pared by 1 base and J by 3 bases, with 1 base of the junction left unmatched. CDR3 in amino acids: CASSLIAGGTDTQYF. CDR3 bases: TGCGCCAGCAGCTTGATAGCGGGGGGGACAGATACGCAGTATTTT.

V and J are TRBV2 and TRBJ2-7; D is uncertain. Trimming removed 3 bases from V and 3 bases from J, with 9 bases in between. The CDR3 extends over 13 amino acids. Per germline, CDR1 SNHLY and CDR2 FYNNEI. The CDR3 sequence: CASSDPPSYEQYF. The CDR3 coding sequence is TGTGCCAGCAGTGATCCTCCCAGCTACGAGCAGTACTTC.

Regarding this clone: Additional DNA sequences in this sample encode the identical CDR3. This rearrangement joins TRBV25-1 to TRBJ1-5, with 9 bases matching TRBD1. The CDR3 sequence is 15 residues long. J lost 0 bases, V lost 8 bases, and 5 bases had no gene match. Germline-derived CDR1 and CDR2 are MGHDK and SYGVNS. CDR3 protein: CASSEDRGSNQPQHF. CDR3 coding DNA: TGTGCCAGCTCCGAGGACAGGGGTAGCAATCAGCCCCAGCATTTT.

In the case of this clone: This sample includes further DNA sequences coding for the same CDR3. This rearrangement joins TRBV13 to TRBJ1-4; D gene unclear. The CDR3 covers 15 residues. The germline CDR1 and CDR2 sequences are PRHDT and FYEKMQ (reference sequence). The ends were cut back, 1 base at V and 3 bases at J, with 9 bases in the middle. CDR3 region: CASSLVEGSNEKLFF. CDR3 bases: TGTGCCAGCAGCTTAGTGGAGGGTTCTAATGAAAAACTGTTTTTT.

The chain couples TRBV11-2 to TRBJ2-5; D gene ambiguous. Trimming pared 2 bases from V and 1 base from J, leaving 8 bases between. The CDR3 has 14 amino acids. Germline assignment: CDR1 SGHAT and CDR2 FQNNGV. CDR3: CASSLPGGQETQYF. As DNA, the CDR3 is TGTGCCAGCAGCTTACCTGGCGGCCAAGAGACCCAGTACTTC.

The chain links TRBV5-1 to TRBJ2-5, with a possible D match to TRBD2 (6 bases). The end of the DNA aligns better with TRBJ2-7, so the J call may be wrong. The CDR3 totals 16 residues. The germline gives CDR1 SGHRS, CDR2 YFSETQ. The CDR3: CASSSPTGTFIDEQYF. The CDR3 region has the DNA TGCGCCAGCAGCTCACCTACTGGGACTTTTATCGACGAGCAGTACTTC.

V is TRBV14 and J is TRBJ1-2; 7 positions match TRBD1. The germline V gene encodes CDR1 SGHDN and CDR2 FVKESK. V shed 1 base, J shed 4 bases, and the junction held 3 bases outside the gene matches. The CDR3 sequence is 14 residues long. CDR3 amino acids: CASSQVSGGYGYTF. CDR3 nucleotides: TGTGCCAGCAGCCAAGTGTCAGGGGGCTATGGCTACACCTTC. Combining the CDR3 with reference TRBV14 and TRBJ1-2 gives the whole variable domain EAGVTQFPSHSVIEKGQTVTLRCDPISGHDNLYWYRRVMGKEIKFLLHFVKESKQDESGMPNNRFLAERTGGTYSTLKVQPAELEDSGVYFCASSQVSGGYGYTFGSGTRLTVV.

Points on this clone: Mismatch with germline at one junction end may stem from a read error. The chain links TRBV5-1 to TRBJ2-7, with D perhaps TRBD2 (6 bases). CDR3 size: 13 residues. In germline, CDR1 is SGHRS, CDR2 YFSETQ. CDR3 nucleotides: TGCGCCAGCAGCGGGACTGACACCTACGGGCAGTACTTC. This codes for CASSGTDTYGQYF.

The chain has TRBV6-5 and TRBJ1-4, with a tentative D call TRBD1 (6 bases). The V gene's germline CDR1 is MNHEY and CDR2 SVGAGI. The V gene lost 6 bases and the J gene lost 4 bases, with 9 bases spanning the gap. This CDR3 spans 13 amino acids. The CDR3 here is CASSTGLNEKLFF. The CDR3 DNA reads as TGTGCCAGCAGCACAGGGCTTAATGAAAAACTGTTTTTT.

The J gene is TRBJ2-3, the V gene TRBV7-9, with D maybe TRBD2 (5 bases). Trimming pared 3 bases from V and 5 bases from J, leaving 12 bases between. This CDR3 has 14 residues. Germline V lookup: CDR1 SEHNR, CDR2 FQNEAQ (reference sequence). The CDR3 nucleotides read TGTGCCAGCAGCTTCGGGGTGTCTCAAGATACGCAGTATTTT. It encodes CASSFGVSQDTQYF. Drawing the rest from reference TRBV7-9 and TRBJ2-3, the complete variable domain is DTGVSQNPRHKITKRGQNVTFRCDPISEHNRLYWYRQTLGQGPEFLTYFQNEAQLEKSRLLSDRFSAERPKGSFSTLEIQRTEQGDSAMYLCASSFGVSQDTQYFGPGTRLTVL.

V usage is TRBV4-1 and J usage is TRBJ2-3, with TRBD2 identical over 13 bases. Looked up from germline, CDR1 is MGHRA and CDR2 is YSYEKL. The J segment lost 0 bases and the V segment lost 2 bases, leaving 8 bases of the junction unmatched. CDR3 length equals 19 residues. This CDR3 reads CASSQPRLAGGSSTDTQYF. Here the CDR3 DNA reads TGCGCCAGCAGCCAACCTAGACTAGCGGGAGGATCAAGCACAGATACGCAGTATTTT.

The rearrangement joins TRBV2 to TRBJ2-1; 10 bases fit TRBD2. This CDR3 has 14 residues. V lost 6 bases to trimming and J lost 9 bases; unmatched junction nucleotides: 8. Germline V gene lookup returns CDR1 SNHLY and CDR2 FYNNEI. CDR3 in amino acids: CASRELAGVGEQFF. CDR3 DNA sequence: TGTGCCAGCAGGGAGCTAGCGGGAGTGGGTGAGCAGTTCTTC.

The chain recombines TRBV5-1 with TRBJ2-3; 11 positions match TRBD2. With 3 bases clipped from V and 4 bases from J, the junction kept 1 base outside the gene matches. The CDR3 has 14 amino acids. Germline CDR1 SGHRS, CDR2 YFSETQ. The CDR3 DNA is TGCGCCAGCAGCTCGACTAGCGGGGCAGATACGCAGTATTTT. Its protein is CASSSTSGADTQYF.

The V call is TRBV11-2, the J call TRBJ1-2; 7 positions agree with TRBD1. The CDR3 extends over 13 amino acids. The germline CDR1 and CDR2 sequences are SGHAT and FQNNGV. The trim removed 3 bases at V and 5 bases at J, leaving 3 bases unmatched. CDR3 coding DNA: TGTGCCAGCAGCTTCGACAGGGAGTATGGCTACACCTTC. It encodes CASSFDREYGYTF.

The chain combines TRBV2 with TRBJ2-7; 12 bases are shared with TRBD2. Trimming took 3 bases from V and 3 from J; bases not matched to a gene: 3. CDR3 length: 15 amino acids. Per the germline V gene, CDR1 is SNHLY and CDR2 is FYNNEI. The CDR3 loop reads CASSDPGLAGYEQYF. In nucleotides, the CDR3 is TGTGCCAGCAGTGACCCGGGACTAGCGGGCTACGAGCAGTACTTC. Together with reference TRBV2 and TRBJ2-7, the CDR3 gives the full variable domain: EPEVTQTPSHQVTQMGQEVILRCVPISNHLYFYWYRQILGQKVEFLVSFYNNEISEKSEIFDDQFSVERPDGSNFTLKIRSTKLEDSAMYFCASSDPGLAGYEQYFGPGTRLTVT.